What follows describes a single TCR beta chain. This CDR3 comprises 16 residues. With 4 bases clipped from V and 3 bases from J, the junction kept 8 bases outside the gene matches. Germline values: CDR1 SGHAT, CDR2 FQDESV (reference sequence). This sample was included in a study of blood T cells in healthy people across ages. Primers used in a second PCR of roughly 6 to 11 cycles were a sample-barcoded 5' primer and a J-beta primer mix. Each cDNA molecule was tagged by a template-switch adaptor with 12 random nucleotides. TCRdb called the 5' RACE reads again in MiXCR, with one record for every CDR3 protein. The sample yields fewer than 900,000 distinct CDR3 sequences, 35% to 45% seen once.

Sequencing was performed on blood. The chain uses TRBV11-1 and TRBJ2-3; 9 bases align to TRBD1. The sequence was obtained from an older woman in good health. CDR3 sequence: CASSSPRDRVTDTQYF. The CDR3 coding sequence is TGTGCCAGCAGCTCGCCCCGGGACAGGGTAACAGATACGCAGTATTTT.